One and the same sample provided the 17 T cell receptor beta chains below, sequenced in a study of blood T cell repertoires in COVID-19. Libraries were prepared by immunoSEQ multiplex PCR; TCRdb keeps only in-frame clonotypes and omits some of them. The table lists 260,000 or so clones, around 84% of them singletons. Sequences were obtained from PBMCs or T cells enriched from blood (not recorded which). The receptors originated from a man between 18 and 29 years old who had recovered from COVID-19.

This chain connects TRBV9 to TRBJ1-5; weak D call: TRBD1 (6 bases). This CDR3 comprises 15 residues. CDR1 SGDLS and CDR2 YYNGEE come from the germline V gene. V lost 0 bases, J lost 7 bases, and 14 bases lay in between. This chain's CDR3 is CASSVGGGREQPQHF. The CDR3 DNA sequence: TGTGCCAGCAGCGTAGGGGGGGGCAGGGAACAGCCCCAGCATTTT.

The rearrangement links TRBV7-2 to TRBJ2-1; 9 nucleotides align to TRBD2. The length of the CDR3 is 16 residues. The germline V gene has CDR1 SGHTA and CDR2 FQGNSA. J lost 4 bases, V lost 1 base, and 5 bases had no gene match. The CDR3 region has the DNA TGTGCCAGCAGCTTAGAGGCTAGCGGGAATTACAATGAGCAGTTCTTC. Translating it yields CASSLEASGNYNEQFF.

In this sample, this clone turned up a few times. The chain couples TRBV19 to TRBJ1-2; D not resolved. Trimming left V 6 bases short and J 3 bases short, with 11 bases between. This CDR3 spans 13 amino acids. Germline CDR1 LNHDA, CDR2 SQIVND (reference sequence). In nucleotides, the CDR3 is TGTGCCAGTAGCTGGGAGCGGCACTATGGCTACACCTTC. Its translation is CASSWERHYGYTF.

The DNA for the CDR3 is TGCACCAGCAGCCGGGGACAGGAGAATGGCTACACCTTC. This sequence encodes CTSSRGQENGYTF. The gene calls are TRBV1 and TRBJ1-2; TRBD1 is the table's D call and was not checked against the DNA. TRBV1 is a pseudogene segment. The CDR3 consists of 13 residues.

Only a few counts were recorded for this clone. The J gene is TRBJ1-2, the V gene TRBV27; 8 bases match TRBD1. CDR3 size: 13 residues. Germline V gives CDR1 MNHEY, CDR2 SMNVEV (reference sequence). V was pared by 5 bases and J by 7 bases, with 6 bases of the junction left unmatched. In DNA, the CDR3 is TGTGCCAGCAGTACGACAGGGGACTTTGGCTACACCTTC. It yields the protein CASSTTGDFGYTF.

The chain uses TRBV11-2 and TRBJ2-7; 7 bases match TRBD1. CDR1 SGHAT and CDR2 FQNNGV come from the germline V gene. There are 13 residues in the CDR3. J gave up 4 bases and V 5 bases, and 5 bases lay outside the gene matches. The CDR3 coding sequence is TGTGCCAGCAGCGATTTACAGGGGTACGAGCAGTACTTC. Its translation is CASSDLQGYEQYF.

The chain carries TRBV5-1 and TRBJ1-2; D is perhaps TRBD1 (5 bases). The CDR3 totals 16 residues. V was pared by 3 bases and J by 4 bases, with 19 bases between. Germline CDR1 is SGHRS and CDR2 is YFSETQ. The CDR3 DNA is TGCGCCAGCAGCTCGGACGGGGCCGGGGGAGCCTATGGCTACACCTTC. Amino acid sequence: CASSSDGAGGAYGYTF.

V usage is TRBV7-9 and J usage is TRBJ2-7; D possibly corresponds to TRBD2 (5 bases). Germline loops: CDR1 SEHNR, CDR2 FQNEAQ (reference sequence). V lost 5 bases, J lost 2 bases, and 13 bases lay in between. This CDR3 is built from 14 residues. The CDR3 loop reads CASSLEDGPYEQYF. The CDR3 nucleotides are TGTGCCAGCAGCCTGGAGGATGGGCCCTACGAGCAGTACTTC.

V is TRBV6-5 and J is TRBJ1-6; 8 positions agree with TRBD1. The junction had 6 bases not matched to a gene; V was cut back by 4 bases and J by 7 bases. Germline lookup yields CDR1 MNHEY and CDR2 SVGAGI. The CDR3 has 15 residues. The CDR3 sequence: CASSFSRQGNSPLHF. CDR3 coding DNA: TGTGCCAGCAGTTTTTCGCGACAGGGGAATTCACCCCTCCACTTT.

The chain carries TRBV10-2 and TRBJ1-6; unclear D gene. Germline V gene data show CDR1 as WSHSY and CDR2 as SAAADI. The CDR3 is 13 amino acids. Deletions cut 6 bases from V and 7 bases from J, with 10 bases between. CDR3 amino acids: CASRQLDNSPLHF. CDR3 DNA sequence: TGCGCCAGCAGACAGCTTGACAATTCACCCCTCCACTTT.

Note on this clone: Different DNA sequences within this sample yield the same CDR3. The chain couples TRBV29-1 to TRBJ1-3, with TRBD1 identical over 8 bases. The germline V gene has CDR1 SQVTM and CDR2 ANQGSEA. The CDR3 is made up of 13 amino acids. Germline trimming cut 5 bases from V and 1 base from J; bases unmatched to any gene: 1. The chain's CDR3 is CSVRQGSGNTIYF. In DNA form, the CDR3 reads TGCAGCGTTCGACAGGGGTCTGGAAACACCATATATTTT.

This chain uses TRBV4-1 with TRBJ2-1; 14 bases agree with TRBD2. This CDR3 contains 20 residues. Per the germline V gene, CDR1 is MGHRA and CDR2 is YSYEKL. Losses at the gene ends were 4 bases for V and 1 base for J; bases not matched to a gene: 12. The CDR3 protein is CASSPETGTSGRGSYNEQFF. DNA of the CDR3: TGCGCCAGCAGCCCCGAAACCGGGACTAGCGGGAGAGGATCCTACAATGAGCAGTTCTTC.

The chain employs TRBV5-4 and TRBJ2-6; D might be TRBD2 (7 bases). The CDR3 loop spans 15 amino acids. The germline gives CDR1 SGHNT, CDR2 YYREEE (reference sequence). Trimming cost V 6 bases and J 4 bases, with 14 bases left between them. DNA for the CDR3: TGTGCCAGCAATCCCGGGGGGCGCGGGGCCAACGTCCTGACTTTC. It codes for CASNPGGRGANVLTF.

This clone was observed a few times. Here the CDR3 DNA reads TGTGCCAGCAGCAGAAGGACCGGACAGCAGAATGGCTACACCTTC. Its translation is CASSRRTGQQNGYTF. The chain links TRBV3-1 (or the pseudogene TRBV3-2) to TRBJ1-2; D is perhaps TRBD1 (6 bases). The germline V and J ends were trimmed by 5 bases and 6 bases, with 19 bases remaining between them. CDR3 length: 15 amino acids. Germline V gene data show CDR1 as LGHDT and CDR2 as YNNKEL (reference sequence).

This rearrangement joins TRBV10-3 to TRBJ2-7; 7 nucleotides match TRBD2. V lost 8 bases, J lost 2 bases, and 6 bases stayed unmatched. This CDR3 spans 13 amino acids. CDR1 is ENHRY, CDR2 SYGVKD, per germline. The CDR3 is CAIASSGTYEQYF. Written as DNA, the CDR3 is TGTGCCATCGCGTCTAGCGGCACCTACGAGCAGTACTTC.

The chain is built from TRBV5-6 and TRBJ2-7; no firm D call. There are 15 residues in the CDR3. V lost 1 base and J lost 2, with 13 bases in between. Germline V gene data show CDR1 as SGHDT and CDR2 as YYEEEE. The CDR3 protein is CASSLQAQGAYEQYF. The CDR3 DNA reads as TGTGCCAGCAGCTTGCAAGCCCAAGGAGCCTACGAGCAGTACTTC.

This clone turned up a few times. The chain couples TRBV12-3 or TRBV12-4 to TRBJ2-7; 7 bases map to TRBD1. V lost 5 bases to trimming and J lost 6 bases; unmatched junction nucleotides: 7. The CDR3 has 13 residues. The CDR3 DNA reads as TGTGCCAGCAGTCCTTACTACAGGGGCGAGCAGTACTTC. Translating it yields CASSPYYRGEQYF.